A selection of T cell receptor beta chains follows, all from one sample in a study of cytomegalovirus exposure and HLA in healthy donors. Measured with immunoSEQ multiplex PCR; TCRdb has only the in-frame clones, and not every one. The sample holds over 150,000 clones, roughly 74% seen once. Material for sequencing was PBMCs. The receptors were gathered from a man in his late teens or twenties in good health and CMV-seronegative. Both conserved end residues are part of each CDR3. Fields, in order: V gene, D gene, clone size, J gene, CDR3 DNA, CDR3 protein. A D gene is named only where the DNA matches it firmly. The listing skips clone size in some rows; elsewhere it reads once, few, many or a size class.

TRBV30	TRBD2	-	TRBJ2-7	TGTGCCTGGGAAGCGGGGGGGCTCCACGAGCAGTACTTC	CAWEAGGLHEQYF
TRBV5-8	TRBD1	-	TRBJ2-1	TGTGCCAGCAGCCGAGGGGGCAGGTCCTACAATGAGCAGTTCTTC	CASSRGGRSYNEQFF
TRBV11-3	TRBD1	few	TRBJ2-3	TGTGCCAGCAGCGTGGACAGGGGGCAGAAAGATACGCAGTATTTT	CASSVDRGQKDTQYF
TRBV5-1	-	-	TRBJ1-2	TGCGCCAGCAGCTTGGTTGGGGGGGGCTATGGCTACACCTTC	CASSLVGGGYGYTF
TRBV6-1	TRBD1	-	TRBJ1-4	TGTGCCAGCAGTGGACCCCCTACAGGGGCTAATGAAAAACTGTTTTTT	CASSGPPTGANEKLFF
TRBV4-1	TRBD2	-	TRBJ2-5	TGCGCCAGCAGCCCAAGACTAGCGGGGTCAGAAGAGACCCAGTACTTC	CASSPRLAGSEETQYF
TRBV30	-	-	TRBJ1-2	TGTGCCTGGAGTAGTGGAGGAGGAGGCTACACCTTC	CAWSSGGGGYTF
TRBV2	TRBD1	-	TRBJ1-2	TGTGCCAGCAGCGCGTTAGGGACAGCCAGTGATGGCTACACCTTC	CASSALGTASDGYTF
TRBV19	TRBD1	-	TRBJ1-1	TGTGCCAGTAGTATACAGGGCCCAGGGGGCCCCAACACTGAAGCTTTCTTT	CASSIQGPGGPNTEAFF
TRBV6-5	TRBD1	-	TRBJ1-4	TGTGCCAGCAGTTACACCTCCGACAGGGCTGAAAAACTGTTTTTT	CASSYTSDRAEKLFF
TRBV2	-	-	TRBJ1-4	TGTGCCAGCAGTGAAGGGCCTGCAACTAATGAAAAACTGTTTTTT	CASSEGPATNEKLFF
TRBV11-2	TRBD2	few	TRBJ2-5	TGTGCCAGCAGCGTTAGCGGGGGGGCGGGAGAGACCCAGTACTTC	CASSVSGGAGETQYF
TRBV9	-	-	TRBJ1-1	TGTGCCAGCAGCCCAGGGGTTTACGGGGAGATTGAAGCTTTCTTT	CASSPGVYGEIEAFF
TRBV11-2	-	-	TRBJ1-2	TGTGCCAGCAGCCCCCCGGGTGGAGGCTACACCTTC	CASSPPGGGYTF
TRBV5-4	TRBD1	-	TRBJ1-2	TGTGCCAGCAGCCCTGACCGGACAGGCCGGACCTATGGCTACACCTTC	CASSPDRTGRTYGYTF
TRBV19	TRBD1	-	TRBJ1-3	TGTGCCAGTAGTGGGGACAGAAGAAACACCATATATTTT	CASSGDRRNTIYF
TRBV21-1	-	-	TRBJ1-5	TGTGCCAGCAGCAAATATCGGGAGTGGGGCAATCAGCCCCAGCATTTT	CASSKYREWGNQPQHF
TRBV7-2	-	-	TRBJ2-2	TGTGCCAGCAGCTTAGCTGCTTGGACGGACTACCTCGGGGAGCTGTTTTTT	CASSLAAWTDYLGELFF
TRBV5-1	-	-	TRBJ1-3	TGCGCCAGCAGCTTGGGATACAGTTACTCTGGAAACACCATATATTTT	CASSLGYSYSGNTIYF
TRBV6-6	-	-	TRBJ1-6	TGTGCCAGCAGGGGGGGGGTCCAGGGGACTTCACCCCTCCACTTT	CASRGGVQGTSPLHF
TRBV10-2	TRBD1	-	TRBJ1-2	TGCGCCAGCAGTGAGAAATTGGGACAGGGGCGTAATGGCTACACCTTC	CASSEKLGQGRNGYTF
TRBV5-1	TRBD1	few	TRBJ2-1	TGCGCCAGCAGCCTCCGGGACAGGGGATACACCTACAATGAGCAGTTCTTC	CASSLRDRGYTYNEQFF
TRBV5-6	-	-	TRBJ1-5	TGTGCCAGCAGCTCGAGAGTATCAGGGCCCCAGCATTTT	CASSSRVSGPQHF
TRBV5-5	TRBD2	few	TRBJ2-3	TGTGCCAGCAGCGCGGGGGGGCCCGGTGAAACAGATACGCAGTATTTT	CASSAGGPGETDTQYF
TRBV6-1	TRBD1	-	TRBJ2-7	TGTGCCAGCAGTGAAATGCTAACAGGGGGTTACGAGCAGTACTTC	CASSEMLTGGYEQYF
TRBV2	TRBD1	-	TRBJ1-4	TGTGCCAGCAGTGAAGTCAGGGGGCCTAATGAAAAACTGTTTTTT	CASSEVRGPNEKLFF
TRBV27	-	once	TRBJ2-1	TGTGCCAGCAGTCCCACAGACAATGAGCAGTTCTTC	CASSPTDNEQFF
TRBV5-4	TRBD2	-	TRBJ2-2	TGTGCCAGCAGCTTGGTCGGGGGGGCCACCGGGGAGCTGTTTTTT	CASSLVGGATGELFF
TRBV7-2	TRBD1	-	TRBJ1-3	TGTGCCAGCAGCTCCGACAGGGGTGGAAACACCATATATTTT	CASSSDRGGNTIYF
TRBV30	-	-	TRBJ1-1	TGTGCCTGGAGTGTACTCGGGGGGCGAAGGGACACTGAAGCTTTCTTT	CAWSVLGGRRDTEAFF
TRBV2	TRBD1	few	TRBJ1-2	TGTGCCGGCCGGGACAGGGGGTCATTGCGTGGCTACACCTTC	CAGRDRGSLRGYTF
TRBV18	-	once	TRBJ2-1	TGTGCCAGCTCACCACCGGGGCCCTACAATGAGCAGTTCTTC	CASSPPGPYNEQFF
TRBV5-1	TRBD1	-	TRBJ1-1	TGCGCCAGCAGCTGGAAGGACAGGGACGTTGAAGCTTTCTTT	CASSWKDRDVEAFF
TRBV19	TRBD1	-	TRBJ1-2	TGTGCCAGCGGGACAGGGCCTGGCGGCTACACCTTC	CASGTGPGGYTF
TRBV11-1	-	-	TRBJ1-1	TGTGCCAGCAGCCCACAACAGGTTACTGAAGCTTTCTTT	CASSPQQVTEAFF
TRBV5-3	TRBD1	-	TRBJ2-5	TGTGCCAGAAGCGAGACCGGGACAGAATTTCAAGAGACCCAGTACTTC	CARSETGTEFQETQYF
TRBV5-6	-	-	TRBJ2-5	TGTGCCAGCAGCTTCGAGGGACTCTTGTTAGAGACCCAGTACTTC	CASSFEGLLLETQYF
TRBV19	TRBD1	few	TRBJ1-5	TGTGCCAGTAGTGTCGACAGGGATCAGCCCCAGCATTTT	CASSVDRDQPQHF
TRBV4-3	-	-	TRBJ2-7	TGCGCCAGCAGCCCCCATGGCGGGGTGGAGCAGTACTTC	CASSPHGGVEQYF
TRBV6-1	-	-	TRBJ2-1	TGTGCCAGCAGTGAGCTGCCCGGGACCTACAATGAGCAGTTCTTC	CASSELPGTYNEQFF
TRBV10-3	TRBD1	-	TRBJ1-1	TGTGCCATCAGGTTGACGACCGGGACAGGGGCTGAAGCTTTCTTT	CAIRLTTGTGAEAFF